This T cell receptor (beta chain) was sequenced in a study of CD8+CD57+ T cells in acquired aplastic anemia. The wider study: Quantities of DNA derived from sorted CD4+ and CD8+ cells averaged about 3.2 ug. General study findings and limits: Patients showed no significant difference from controls in CD8+ Simpson's diversity. Some 27 CD8+ CDR3 sequences were shared between patients and controls.

Profiles of TCR beta VDJ and CDR3 were generated from a genomic DNA template. TCRdb reanalysed the reads using MiXCR and keeps one entry per CDR3 protein. Of 310,000 or so distinct CDR3 sequences in the sample, roughly 59% were seen once. This CDR3 contains 12 residues. V was cut by 3 bases and J by 12 bases, with 13 bases left in between. Looked up from germline, CDR1 is SGHNT and CDR2 is YYREEE (reference sequence). Patients chosen for sequencing had CD8+CD57+ cells that had expanded, as shown by flow cytometry. In all patients, the disease was severe acquired aplastic anemia. Notes on this clonotype: Its antigen is currently unknown.

The genes are TRBV5-4 and TRBJ2-1; D is ambiguous. Material: sorted CD4+, CD8+, or CD8+CD57+ T cells (not recorded which) from PBMCs. The TCR originated in a human donor with aplastic anemia. DNA for the CDR3: TGTGCCAGCAGCTCACCACCTTTGGGGCAGTTCTTC. Residues: CASSSPPLGQFF.